What follows are 18 T cell receptor beta chains derived from one specimen sequenced in a study of blood T cell repertoires in COVID-19. Only in-frame clones appear in the TCRdb table, and some are missing; sequencing was by immunoSEQ multiplex PCR. The table lists 36,000 or so clones, around nine tenths of them singletons, with about 4.9% in the top ten. Material: peripheral blood. The receptors were gathered from a human donor in a cohort sampled during active COVID-19.

The chain recombines TRBV5-1 with TRBJ2-3, with TRBD2 matching over 13 bases. The CDR3 loop spans 16 amino acids. The germline V gene has CDR1 SGHRS and CDR2 YFSETQ. After removal of 4 bases from V and 1 base from J, the junction contained 3 bases not matched to a gene. The CDR3 is CASSPGLAGGTDTQYF. CDR3 sequence (DNA): TGCGCCAGCAGCCCCGGACTAGCGGGAGGCACAGATACGCAGTATTTT.

The chain couples TRBV28 to TRBJ2-4; 9 bases fit TRBD2. Germline-derived CDR1 and CDR2 are MDHEN and SYDVKM. The CDR3 consists of 18 residues. J was trimmed by 0 bases and V by 3 bases; bases with no gene match: 9. This CDR3 reads CASSLPHSGSRAKNIQYF. The CDR3 region has the DNA TGTGCCAGCAGTTTGCCGCATAGCGGGAGTCGAGCCAAAAACATTCAGTACTTC.

V is TRBV3-1 (or the pseudogene TRBV3-2) and J is TRBJ2-3, with 10 bases identical to TRBD2. The germline CDR1 and CDR2 sequences are LGHDT and YNNKEL (reference sequence). The CDR3 has 18 amino acids. V shed 3 bases and J 0 bases; nucleotides not matched to a gene: 9. CDR3 bases: TGTGCCAGCAGCCATCCCTCCGTTAGCGGGAGGAGCACAGATACGCAGTATTTT. This encodes CASSHPSVSGRSTDTQYF.

This clone was detected only once. CDR3 protein: CASSGEGKNIQYF. The DNA for the CDR3 is TGTGCCAGCAGTGGGGAGGGGAAAAACATTCAGTACTTC. The chain has TRBV2 and TRBJ2-4; TRBD2 aligns across 7 bases. After removal of 4 bases from V and 4 bases from J, the junction contained 1 base not matched to a gene. The CDR3 runs 13 residues. Germline assignment: CDR1 SNHLY and CDR2 FYNNEI.

This chain links TRBV2 with TRBJ1-2; perhaps TRBD1 as D (5 bases). In germline, CDR1 is SNHLY, CDR2 FYNNEI. The ends were cut back, 6 bases at V and 0 bases at J, with 17 bases in the middle. The CDR3 loop spans 16 amino acids. CDR3 in amino acids: CASSYLGRKTNYGYTF. CDR3 DNA: TGTGCCAGCAGCTACCTGGGGCGGAAGACTAACTATGGCTACACCTTC.

The chain links TRBV27 to TRBJ2-1; a possible D gene is TRBD1 (6 bases). Trimming cost V 3 bases and J 4 bases, with 7 bases left between them. The CDR3 has 13 residues. Looked up from germline, CDR1 is MNHEY and CDR2 is SMNVEV (reference sequence). This CDR3 reads CASSFQGYNEQFF. DNA for the CDR3: TGTGCCAGCAGTTTTCAGGGGTACAATGAGCAGTTCTTC.

The J gene is TRBJ2-2, the V gene TRBV11-2; 7 bases are a match to TRBD1. Germline V gene lookup returns CDR1 SGHAT and CDR2 FQNNGV. V was clipped by 6 bases and J by 5 bases; unmatched bases: 9. The CDR3 consists of 15 residues. The CDR3 loop reads CASRTWDSLTGELFF. The CDR3 DNA sequence: TGTGCCAGCAGGACCTGGGACAGTTTGACCGGGGAGCTGTTTTTT.

V usage is TRBV13 and J usage is TRBJ2-3; D unclear. The length of the CDR3 is 16 residues. V lost 4 bases to trimming and J lost 0 bases, with 14 bases between them. Germline-derived CDR1 and CDR2 are PRHDT and FYEKMQ (reference sequence). CDR3 in DNA: TGTGCCAGCAGCTCCCGAAAACAGTCTAGCACAGATACGCAGTATTTT. It specifies CASSSRKQSSTDTQYF.

The rearrangement joins TRBV24-1 to TRBJ2-2, with D perhaps TRBD2 (5 bases). Germline V gene sequence: CDR1 KGHDR, CDR2 SFDVKD. V was shortened by 3 bases and J by 0 bases, with 13 bases between the two germline ends. This CDR3 is built from 17 residues. In nucleotides, the CDR3 is TGTGCCACCAGTGATGCCAGACTAATACCGAACACCGGGGAGCTGTTTTTT. Its protein product is CATSDARLIPNTGELFF.

This clone was observed a single time. This rearrangement joins TRBV2 to TRBJ1-3; 9 bases fit TRBD1. Germline lookup yields CDR1 SNHLY and CDR2 FYNNEI. This CDR3 comprises 14 residues. Losses at the gene ends were 6 bases for V and 4 bases for J; bases not matched to a gene: 4. The CDR3 DNA reads TGTGCCAGCAGACTGGACAGGGGAGGAAACACCATATATTTT. Translation: CASRLDRGGNTIYF.

This sequence joins TRBV13 and TRBJ1-1; a weak D match, TRBD1 (5 bases). Germline values: CDR1 PRHDT, CDR2 FYEKMQ (reference sequence). The CDR3 runs 15 residues. Trimming removed 3 bases from V and 1 base from J, with 12 bases in between. The CDR3 coding sequence is TGTGCCAGCAGCTTGGGGCGGGGCAGGAACACTGAAGCTTTCTTT. It yields the protein CASSLGRGRNTEAFF.

The CDR3 sequence: CASSTGGGSYNEQFF. CDR3 DNA sequence: TGTGCCAGCAGCACAGGGGGCGGTTCCTACAATGAGCAGTTCTTC. The chain is built from TRBV25-1 and TRBJ2-1, with 9 bases aligning to TRBD1. Per germline, CDR1 MGHDK and CDR2 SYGVNS. This CDR3 is 15 amino acids long. The V segment lost 6 bases and the J segment 1 base; nucleotides outside the gene matches: 4.

This chain links TRBV7-2 with TRBJ1-5; the D is unclear. This CDR3 is built from 16 residues. V lost 2 bases and J 0 bases, leaving 11 bases between the germline ends. CDR1 SGHTA and CDR2 FQGNSA come from the germline V gene. This chain's CDR3 is CASSLTYGNSNQPQHF. The CDR3 DNA is TGTGCCAGCAGCTTAACATACGGGAATAGCAATCAGCCCCAGCATTTT.

V usage is TRBV2 and J usage is TRBJ2-5, with a tentative D call TRBD2 (5 bases). The CDR3 consists of 11 residues. Germline V gives CDR1 SNHLY, CDR2 FYNNEI. V was trimmed by 7 bases and J by 3 bases, leaving 6 bases between them. The CDR3 DNA follows: TGTGCCAGCATGGGAGAAGAGACCCAGTACTTC. Its protein product is CASMGEETQYF.

The chain recombines TRBV30 with TRBJ1-1; D is unresolved. CDR1 and CDR2 (germline): GTSNPN, SVGIG (reference sequence). The CDR3 contains 13 residues. Trimming stripped 0 bases from V and 4 bases from J, with 9 bases between. As DNA, the CDR3 is TGTGCCTGGAGTGTCCGGGAGGGCACTGAAGCTTTCTTT. The encoded protein is CAWSVREGTEAFF.

The rearrangement uses TRBV9 and TRBJ2-1; the D gene is possibly TRBD1 (8 bases). The CDR3 runs 18 residues. Germline loops: CDR1 SGDLS, CDR2 YYNGEE. Trimming cost V 0 bases and J 3 bases, with 19 bases left between them. DNA of the CDR3: TGTGCCAGCAGCGTAGAGAGGACAGGGAGGGCTAGCTACAATGAGCAGTTCTTC. This encodes CASSVERTGRASYNEQFF.

This chain links TRBV29-1 with TRBJ2-1, with 11 bases fitting TRBD2. With 8 bases clipped from V and 4 bases from J, the junction kept 10 bases outside the gene matches. This CDR3 is 15 amino acids long. Germline V gene data show CDR1 as SQVTM and CDR2 as ANQGSEA. The chain's CDR3 is CSLSLAGGGYNEQFF. The DNA for the CDR3 is TGCAGCCTCAGCCTAGCGGGAGGAGGGTACAATGAGCAGTTCTTC.

The gene calls are TRBV5-4 and TRBJ2-5; D is perhaps TRBD2 (6 bases). The V end lost 0 bases, the J end lost 1 base, and 13 bases lay between the germline ends. CDR1 and CDR2 (germline): SGHNT, YYREEE (reference sequence). The CDR3 length is 16 residues. The CDR3 bases are TGTGCCAGCAGCTTGGGTGTAGCGGCGGGCCAAGAGACCCAGTACTTC. Amino acid sequence: CASSLGVAAGQETQYF.